One and the same sample provided the 22 T cell receptor beta chains below, sequenced in a study of Tregs in tolerant kidney transplant recipients. Generated by immunoSEQ multiplex PCR, the TCRdb table keeps only in-frame clones and is missing some. This sample has about 240,000 clones, with around 82% found just once. The sample was CD4+ T cells from blood. These receptors originate from a human donor in good health.

This clone was counted between two and nine times. V is TRBV7-2 and J is TRBJ1-2; D perhaps matches TRBD1 (6 bases). The CDR3 contains 15 residues. Per germline, CDR1 SGHTA and CDR2 FQGNSA. V was shortened by 1 base and J by 4 bases, with 13 bases between the two germline ends. In DNA form, the CDR3 reads TGTGCCAGCAGCTTAGAATGGGGGGCGGGCTATGGCTACACCTTC. Protein product: CASSLEWGAGYGYTF.

The J gene is TRBJ2-3, the V gene TRBV2; 10 positions match TRBD2. The CDR3 runs to 16 residues. Per the germline V gene, CDR1 is SNHLY and CDR2 is FYNNEI. The J segment lost 8 bases and the V segment lost 6 bases, leaving 14 bases of the junction unmatched. In DNA form, the CDR3 reads TGTGCCAGCAGGCTACTAAGCGGGGGGGCAGGAGGTACGCAGTATTTT. As protein: CASRLLSGGAGGTQYF.

The chain carries TRBV27 and TRBJ1-6; D gene uncertain. V lost 5 bases to trimming and J lost 4 bases, with 6 bases between them. In germline, CDR1 is MNHEY, CDR2 SMNVEV (reference sequence). The CDR3 has 13 amino acids. The CDR3 region has the DNA TGTGCCAGCAGTGCTGCGTATAATTCACCCCTCCACTTT. The encoded protein is CASSAAYNSPLHF.

J is TRBJ1-2 and V is TRBV19, with D hard to call. Deletions cut 6 bases from V and 2 bases from J, with 19 bases between. The CDR3 loop spans 16 amino acids. Germline values: CDR1 LNHDA, CDR2 SQIVND (reference sequence). The CDR3 DNA reads TGTGCCAGTAGACCCCTTGGGAGGGCAGTAAACTATGGCTACACCTTC. As protein: CASRPLGRAVNYGYTF.

J is TRBJ2-5 and V is TRBV6-4; TRBD1 matches at 7 bases. Germline CDR1 MRHNA, CDR2 SNTAGT. This CDR3 is 13 amino acids long. Trimming removed 5 bases from V and 1 base from J; junction bases left unmatched: 1. For the CDR3, the DNA is TGTGCCAGCAGTCGGGACAGCCAAGAGACCCAGTACTTC. It codes for CASSRDSQETQYF.

This sequence joins TRBV5-1 and TRBJ2-1; the D is unclear. Trimming took off 0 bases at V and 4 bases at J, with 11 bases between the two ends. CDR1 and CDR2 (germline): SGHRS, YFSETQ. The CDR3 runs to 15 residues. CDR3 sequence reads: CASSLAEDGYNEQFF. In DNA form, the CDR3 reads TGCGCCAGCAGCTTGGCCGAGGACGGATACAATGAGCAGTTCTTC.

The rearrangement uses TRBV28 and TRBJ2-5; 7 bases align to TRBD2. The J call is uncertain, as TRBJ2-7 better fits the DNA end. The CDR3 extends over 15 amino acids. CDR1 and CDR2 (germline): MDHEN, SYDVKM. CDR3: CASSPAGTTAYEQYF. CDR3 bases: TGTGCCAGCAGTCCCGCCGGGACTACCGCCTACGAGCAGTACTTC.

The chain has TRBV10-3 and TRBJ1-2; unclear D gene. Trimming removed 0 bases at V and 6 bases at J, with 14 bases between. The CDR3 contains 15 residues. Germline assignment: CDR1 ENHRY and CDR2 SYGVKD. The CDR3 region has the DNA TGTGCCATCAGTGAGTCGAACCGCCGAGGCAATGGCTACACCTTC. This encodes CAISESNRRGNGYTF.

V is TRBV7-8 and J is TRBJ1-5; 8 positions agree with TRBD1. Germline-derived CDR1 and CDR2 are SGHVS and FQNEAQ. J lost 5 bases, V lost 4 bases, and 10 bases had no gene match. The CDR3 length is 16 residues. The CDR3 DNA sequence: TGTGCCAGCAGCTGGGGCGGACAGGGTCGCGATCAGCCCCAGCATTTT. It yields the protein CASSWGGQGRDQPQHF. Together with reference TRBV7-8 and TRBJ1-5, the CDR3 gives the full variable domain: GAGVSQSPRYKVAKRGQDVALRCDPISGHVSLFWYQQALGQGPEFLTYFQNEAQLDKSGLPSDRFFAERPEGSVSTLKIQRTQQEDSAVYLCASSWGGQGRDQPQHFGDGTRLSIL.

Here the CDR3 reads CASSPPGRNYGYTF. The CDR3 nucleotides read TGTGCCAGCAGCCCCCCAGGCAGAAACTATGGCTACACCTTC. The rearrangement joins TRBV5-6 to TRBJ1-2; D remains ambiguous. The CDR3 totals 14 residues. V shed 4 bases and J shed 2 bases, with 12 bases lying between them. Per germline, CDR1 SGHDT and CDR2 YYEEEE.

The V and J genes are TRBV5-1 and TRBJ1-3; D remains ambiguous. Germline V gives CDR1 SGHRS, CDR2 YFSETQ. The length of the CDR3 is 15 residues. V lost 0 bases and J lost 0, with 7 bases in between. The CDR3 reads CASSLDSPSGNTIYF. The CDR3 nucleotides read TGCGCCAGCAGCTTGGACAGCCCCTCTGGAAACACCATATATTTT.

This clone has more than one count but fewer than ten. This chain joins TRBV25-1 and TRBJ2-7; TRBD1 agrees at 10 bases. CDR1 is MGHDK, CDR2 SYGVNS, per germline. This CDR3 spans 15 amino acids. Losses at the gene ends were 6 bases for V and 0 bases for J; bases not matched to a gene: 5. The CDR3 region has the DNA TGTGCCAGCAGCCGGGGACAGGGGAGCTCCTACGAGCAGTACTTC. As protein: CASSRGQGSSYEQYF.

The chain uses TRBV2 and TRBJ1-1; D not resolved. The V gene lost 6 bases and the J gene lost 4 bases, with 15 bases spanning the gap. Germline V gene sequence: CDR1 SNHLY, CDR2 FYNNEI. The CDR3 is 14 residues long. This CDR3 is CASRTGLGFTEAFF. The DNA for the CDR3 is TGTGCCAGCAGGACGGGCCTGGGGTTCACTGAAGCTTTCTTT.

The chain is built from TRBV5-8 and TRBJ2-3; D is perhaps TRBD1 (6 bases). The CDR3 has 16 amino acids. The germline V gene encodes CDR1 SGHTS and CDR2 YDEGEE. V gave up 0 bases and J gave up 0 bases, with 11 bases separating them. The CDR3 DNA is TGTGCCAGCAGCTTGGGGACAGAGTATAGCACAGATACGCAGTATTTT. This codes for CASSLGTEYSTDTQYF.

This clone has only one observation. This chain connects TRBV6-6 to TRBJ1-2, with D unresolved. The CDR3 is 14 residues long. Germline V gene lookup returns CDR1 MNHNY and CDR2 SVGAGI (reference sequence). Trimming pared 0 bases from V and 3 bases from J, leaving 8 bases between. This CDR3 reads CASSYSTTHYGYTF. The DNA of the CDR3 is TGTGCCAGCAGTTACTCGACCACACACTATGGCTACACCTTC.

The rearrangement joins TRBV5-1 to TRBJ1-4; a weak D match, TRBD1 (6 bases). The length of the CDR3 is 14 residues. Trimming shortened V by 3 bases and J by 3 bases, and 9 bases separated the two germline ends. CDR1 SGHRS and CDR2 YFSETQ come from the germline V gene. The CDR3 is CASSSDRPNEKLFF. The CDR3 DNA is TGCGCCAGCAGCTCTGACAGGCCTAATGAAAAACTGTTTTTT.

This clone was counted a single time. V usage is TRBV29-1 and J usage is TRBJ2-1; D tentatively fits TRBD1 or TRBD2 (6 bases each). Germline CDR1 reads SQVTM; CDR2 reads ANQGSEA. V gave up 3 bases and J gave up 8 bases, with 11 bases separating them. There are 12 residues in the CDR3. The CDR3 bases are TGCAGCGTTGATGAGGGGGGCGATGAGCAGTTCTTC. It codes for CSVDEGGDEQFF.

This chain connects TRBV2 to TRBJ2-2; D is undetermined. CDR3 size: 12 residues. Per the germline V gene, CDR1 is SNHLY and CDR2 is FYNNEI. V lost 4 bases, J lost 6 bases, and 6 bases lay in between. The CDR3 DNA is TGTGCCAGCAGTGGGATCCCCGGGGAGCTGTTTTTT. The encoded protein is CASSGIPGELFF.

This sequence joins TRBV30 and TRBJ1-4, with D perhaps matching TRBD1 (5 bases). V lost 3 bases and J lost 0, with 11 bases in between. The CDR3 totals 15 residues. CDR1 and CDR2 (germline): GTSNPN, SVGIG (reference sequence). CDR3 sequence: CAWRPGQTTNEKLFF. The CDR3 nucleotides are TGTGCCTGGAGACCGGGGCAGACAACTAATGAAAAACTGTTTTTT.

This clone was recorded once. The chain carries TRBV25-1 and TRBJ1-6, with D possibly being TRBD1 (5 bases). Between the trimmed V and J ends, which lost 7 bases and 8 bases, there was a span of 24 bases. Germline lookup yields CDR1 MGHDK and CDR2 SYGVNS. The CDR3 sequence is 17 residues long. The CDR3 coding sequence is TGTGCCAGCACCCCTTTGGGGGACGGCCTCGGGCATTCACCCCTCCACTTT. This gives the protein CASTPLGDGLGHSPLHF.

The chain carries TRBV11-3 and TRBJ2-7; 8 bases agree with TRBD2. Germline V gene data show CDR1 as SGHNT and CDR2 as YENEEA. The V gene end was trimmed by 5 bases and the J gene end by 1 base; junction bases not matched to a gene: 4. This CDR3 has 14 residues. This CDR3 is CASSRAGVSYEQYF. Here the CDR3 DNA reads TGTGCCAGCAGCCGAGCGGGGGTTTCCTACGAGCAGTACTTC.

The chain couples TRBV29-1 to TRBJ1-1; 7 bases are shared with TRBD1. The trim removed 7 bases at V and 4 bases at J, leaving 3 bases unmatched. This CDR3 region has 11 residues. The germline V gene has CDR1 SQVTM and CDR2 ANQGSEA. The CDR3 is CSGTGSTEAFF. The CDR3, as DNA: TGCAGCGGGACAGGATCCACTGAAGCTTTCTTT.